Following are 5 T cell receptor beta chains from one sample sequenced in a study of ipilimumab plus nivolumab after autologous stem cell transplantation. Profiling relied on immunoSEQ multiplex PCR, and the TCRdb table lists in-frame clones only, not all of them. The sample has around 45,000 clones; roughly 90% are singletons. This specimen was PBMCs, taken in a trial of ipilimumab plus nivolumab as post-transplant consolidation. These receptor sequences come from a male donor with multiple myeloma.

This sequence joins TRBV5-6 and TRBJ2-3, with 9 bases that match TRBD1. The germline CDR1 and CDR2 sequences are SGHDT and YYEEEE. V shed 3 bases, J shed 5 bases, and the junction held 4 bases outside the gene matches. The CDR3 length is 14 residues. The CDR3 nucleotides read TGTGCCAGCAGCTGGTGGGACAGGGAAGATACGCAGTATTTT. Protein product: CASSWWDREDTQYF.

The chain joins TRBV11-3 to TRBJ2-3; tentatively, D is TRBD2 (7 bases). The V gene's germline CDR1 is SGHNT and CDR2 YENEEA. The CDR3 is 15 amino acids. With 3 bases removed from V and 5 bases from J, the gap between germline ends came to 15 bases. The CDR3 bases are TGTGCCAGCAGCTTGGGGGGGGCGAACGAAGATACGCAGTATTTT. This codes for CASSLGGANEDTQYF.

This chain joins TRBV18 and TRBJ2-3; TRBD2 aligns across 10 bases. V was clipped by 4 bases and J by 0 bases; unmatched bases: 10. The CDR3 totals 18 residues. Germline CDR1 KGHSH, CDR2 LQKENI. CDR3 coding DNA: TGTGCCAGCTCACTTAATAGCGGGGGGCCGACTAGCACAGATACGCAGTATTTT. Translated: CASSLNSGGPTSTDTQYF. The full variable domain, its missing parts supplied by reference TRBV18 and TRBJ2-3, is NAGVMQNPRHLVRRRGQEARLRCSPMKGHSHVYWYRQLPEEGLKFMVYLQKENIIDESGMPKERFSAEFPKEGPSILRIQQVVRGDSAAYFCASSLNSGGPTSTDTQYFGPGTRLTVL.

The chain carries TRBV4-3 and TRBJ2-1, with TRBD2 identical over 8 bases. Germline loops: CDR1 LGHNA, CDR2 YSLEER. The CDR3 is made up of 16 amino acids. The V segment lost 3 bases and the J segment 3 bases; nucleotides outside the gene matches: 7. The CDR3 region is CASSHGAGGDYNEQFF. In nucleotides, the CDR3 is TGCGCCAGCAGCCACGGGGCGGGGGGCGACTACAATGAGCAGTTCTTC.

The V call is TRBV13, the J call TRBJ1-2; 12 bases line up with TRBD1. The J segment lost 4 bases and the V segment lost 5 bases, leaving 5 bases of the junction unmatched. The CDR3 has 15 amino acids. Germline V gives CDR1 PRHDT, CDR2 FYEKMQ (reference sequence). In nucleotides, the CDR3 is TGTGCCAGCAGCCCAGGGACAGGGGGCGTCTATGGCTACACCTTC. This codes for CASSPGTGGVYGYTF.